The 18 T cell receptor beta chains below were found in one sample sequenced in a study of identical twins. TCRdb itself ran the 5' RACE reads through MiXCR, one entry per CDR3 protein. Altogether about 340,000 distinct CDR3 sequences are present, approximately 8.7% being singletons, with the ten largest covering 8.5% to 10%. Input material: naive T cells sorted from blood. Every receptor here comes from a woman aged 50 to 60 in good health.

In this sample, this clonotype turned up a few times. DNA for the CDR3: TGTGCCACCAGTGATTTGCAATCGCGGGAGGGCAGTGATACGCAGTATTTT. It encodes CATSDLQSREGSDTQYF. The rearrangement uses TRBV24-1 and TRBJ2-3; TRBD2 matches 9 bases. Germline V gives CDR1 KGHDR, CDR2 SFDVKD. The CDR3 loop spans 17 amino acids. The J segment lost 6 bases and the V segment lost 0 bases, leaving 9 bases of the junction unmatched.

V and J are TRBV24-1 and TRBJ2-2; D is perhaps TRBD1 or TRBD2 (5 bases each). V was trimmed by 4 bases and J by 4 bases, leaving 18 bases between them. The CDR3 consists of 17 residues. Germline values: CDR1 KGHDR, CDR2 SFDVKD. The CDR3 region is CATSDPGRPTSTGELFF. Here the CDR3 DNA reads TGTGCCACCAGTGACCCGGGACGTCCAACAAGCACCGGGGAGCTGTTTTTT.

This clonotype has only a few counts. The chain employs TRBV9 and TRBJ2-1, with a weak D call TRBD2 (5 bases). Germline V CDR1 and CDR2: SGDLS, YYNGEE. The CDR3 extends over 13 amino acids. Deletions cut 10 bases from V and 9 bases from J, with 20 bases between. The CDR3 coding sequence is TGTGCCTCGGGGAAGGACCCATTCGGTGAGCAGTTCTTC. Translation gives CASGKDPFGEQFF.

This clonotype was counted a few times. This chain connects TRBV6-6 to TRBJ2-7; the match to TRBD2 covers 12 bases. Unmatched junction bases numbered 9, after V lost 6 bases and J lost 0 bases. This CDR3 region has 17 residues. From germline, CDR1 is MNHNY and CDR2 SVGAGI (reference sequence). This CDR3 is CASRLSGTSGYSYEQYF. CDR3 nucleotides: TGTGCCAGCAGATTGTCCGGGACTAGCGGGTACTCCTACGAGCAGTACTTC.

This clonotype was recorded at least ten times. The rearrangement uses TRBV5-1 and TRBJ1-2; D is unclear. V was pared by 2 bases and J by 0 bases, with 11 bases between. CDR3 length: 15 residues. Germline V CDR1 and CDR2: SGHRS, YFSETQ. CDR3 sequence (DNA): TGCGCCAGCAGCTTTAACCCGGATCCTAACTATGGCTACACCTTC. Its translation: CASSFNPDPNYGYTF.

The chain is built from TRBV5-4 and TRBJ1-1, with no clear D. Per the germline V gene, CDR1 is SGHNT and CDR2 is YYREEE (reference sequence). The V and J ends lost 4 bases and 4 bases respectively, with 14 bases between them. The CDR3 covers 14 residues. DNA of the CDR3: TGTGCCAGCAGCCTGGCGGTCCTTGGCACTGAAGCTTTCTTT. This codes for CASSLAVLGTEAFF.

The rearrangement uses TRBV11-2 and TRBJ2-5, with 7 nucleotides matching TRBD2. The length of the CDR3 is 14 residues. Germline lookup yields CDR1 SGHAT and CDR2 FQNNGV. Losses at the gene ends were 4 bases for V and 5 bases for J; bases not matched to a gene: 7. The CDR3 sequence is CASSSLAGDETQYF. CDR3 bases: TGTGCCAGCAGCTCTTTAGCGGGTGACGAGACCCAGTACTTC.

This chain links TRBV6-1 with TRBJ1-1, with TRBD1 identical over 7 bases. This CDR3 contains 14 residues. V trimming: 6 bases; J trimming: 4 bases; junction bases outside the gene matches: 8. Germline lookup yields CDR1 MNHNS and CDR2 SASEGT. The CDR3: CASRSTGTATEAFF. The CDR3 DNA follows: TGTGCCAGCAGGTCGACAGGGACGGCCACTGAAGCTTTCTTT.

V usage is TRBV5-1 and J usage is TRBJ2-3, with D possibly matching TRBD1 (5 bases). Germline loops: CDR1 SGHRS, CDR2 YFSETQ. Trimming left V 6 bases short and J 6 bases short, with 20 bases between. This CDR3 spans 15 amino acids. CDR3 sequence (DNA): TGCGCCAGCAAAGACTCGCAGGGCCCATGGGATACGCAGTATTTT. As protein: CASKDSQGPWDTQYF.

The CDR3 reads CSTTWTSLRETQYF. The CDR3 bases are TGCAGTACGACTTGGACTAGCCTGAGAGAGACCCAGTACTTC. The J gene is TRBJ2-5, the V gene TRBV20-1; TRBD2 matches 8 bases. CDR3 size: 14 residues. The germline CDR1 and CDR2 sequences are DFQATT and SNEGSKA (reference sequence). V shed 8 bases and J 4 bases; nucleotides not matched to a gene: 12.

In this sample, this clonotype turned up many times. The chain uses TRBV4-1 and TRBJ2-3; 9 nucleotides match TRBD2. Per the germline V gene, CDR1 is MGHRA and CDR2 is YSYEKL. The CDR3 has 16 amino acids. Trimming took 4 bases from V and 2 from J; bases not matched to a gene: 7. CDR3 nucleotides: TGCGCCAGCAGCCTTGAGACTAGCGGTGTCACAGATACGCAGTATTTT. Its protein is CASSLETSGVTDTQYF.

This clonotype was picked up many times. This rearrangement joins TRBV28 to TRBJ2-7; TRBD2 agrees at 13 bases. J lost 5 bases, V lost 5 bases, and 12 bases had no gene match. CDR1 and CDR2 from the germline V gene are MDHEN and SYDVKM. The CDR3 sequence is 17 residues long. For the CDR3, the DNA is TGTGCCAGCAGTACTCGGACTAGCGGGAGAAGGCAAAACGAGCAGTACTTC. This encodes CASSTRTSGRRQNEQYF.

This clonotype appeared many times. The chain couples TRBV12-3 or TRBV12-4 to TRBJ2-5, with 8 bases aligning to TRBD2. V lost 3 bases, J lost 2 bases, and 5 bases stayed unmatched. The CDR3 has 15 amino acids. The CDR3 nucleotides read TGTGCCAGCAGTTTCCGTAGCGGGACTCAAGAGACCCAGTACTTC. It codes for CASSFRSGTQETQYF.

There are many counts of this clonotype. The chain recombines TRBV11-2 with TRBJ2-1; possible D gene TRBD2, 6 bases. The CDR3 is 10 amino acids. Trimming took 5 bases from V and 10 from J, leaving 6 bases between them. Germline V gene sequence: CDR1 SGHAT, CDR2 FQNNGV. CDR3 sequence reads: CASSGGEQFF. For the CDR3, the DNA is TGTGCCAGCAGCGGGGGGGAGCAGTTCTTC.

Only a few counts were recorded for this clonotype. V gene TRBV19 combines with J gene TRBJ1-1; D gene ambiguous. The V end was cut by 3 bases, the J end by 1 base, with 6 bases between. The CDR3 spans 13 residues. CDR1 LNHDA and CDR2 SQIVND come from the germline V gene (reference sequence). This CDR3 is CASSILGNTEAFF. CDR3 in DNA: TGTGCCAGTAGTATTTTGGGGAACACTGAAGCTTTCTTT.

This clonotype turned up a few times. This sequence joins TRBV24-1 and TRBJ2-2; TRBD2 agrees at 10 bases. In germline, CDR1 is KGHDR, CDR2 SFDVKD. CDR3 length equals 13 residues. J was trimmed by 6 bases and V by 8 bases; bases with no gene match: 2. This CDR3 is CATKREGPGELFF. In DNA form, the CDR3 reads TGTGCCACCAAGCGGGAGGGCCCCGGGGAGCTGTTTTTT.

There are many counts of this clonotype. The V gene is TRBV15, the J gene TRBJ1-5, with TRBD1 as a possible D gene (6 bases). The CDR3 sequence is 15 residues long. V was shortened by 0 bases and J by 7 bases, with 13 bases between the two germline ends. The germline gives CDR1 LNHNV, CDR2 YYDKDF (reference sequence). The CDR3 nucleotides read TGTGCCACCAGCAGAGATAGGGGGAATCTGCAGCCCCAGCATTTT. Translating it yields CATSRDRGNLQPQHF.

Concerning this clonotype itself: The junction departs from germline at one end; a sequencing error may be responsible. The V and J genes are TRBV29-1 and TRBJ2-3, with unresolved D. Germline V lookup: CDR1 SQVTM, CDR2 ANQGSEA. This CDR3 spans 14 amino acids. CDR3 nucleotide sequence: TGCAGCGTTGAGGTCCTCCCGAGCATAGATACGCAGTATTTT. Translated: CSVEVLPSIDTQYF.